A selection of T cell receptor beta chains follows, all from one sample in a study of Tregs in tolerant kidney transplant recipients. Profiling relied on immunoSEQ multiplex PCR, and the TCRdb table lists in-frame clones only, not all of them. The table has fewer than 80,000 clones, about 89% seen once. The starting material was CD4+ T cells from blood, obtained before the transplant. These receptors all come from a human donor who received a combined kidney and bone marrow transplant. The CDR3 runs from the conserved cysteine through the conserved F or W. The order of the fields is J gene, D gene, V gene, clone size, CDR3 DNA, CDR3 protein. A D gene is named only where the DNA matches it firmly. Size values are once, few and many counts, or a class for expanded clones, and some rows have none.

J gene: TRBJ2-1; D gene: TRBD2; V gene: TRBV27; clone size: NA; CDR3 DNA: TGTGCCAGCAGTACATCCCGGACTAGCGGGAGCTACAATGAGCAGTTCTTC; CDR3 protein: CASSTSRTSGSYNEQFF
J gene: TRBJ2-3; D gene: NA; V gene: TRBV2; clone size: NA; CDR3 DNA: TGTGCCAGCAGATCTGCTGGGGCTAGCACAGATACGCAGTATTTT; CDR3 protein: CASRSAGASTDTQYF
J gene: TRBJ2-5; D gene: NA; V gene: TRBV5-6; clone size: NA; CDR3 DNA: TGTGCCAGCAGCTTGGCAGGGAGGGAGACCCAGTACTTC; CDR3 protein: CASSLAGRETQYF
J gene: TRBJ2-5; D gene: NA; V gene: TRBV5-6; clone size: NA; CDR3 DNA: TGTGCCAGCAGCATCCTACAGGAGACCCAGTACTTC; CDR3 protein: CASSILQETQYF
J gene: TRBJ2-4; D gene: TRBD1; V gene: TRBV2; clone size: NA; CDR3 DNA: TGTGCCACCCGACAGGGGGCGCAGGGCATTCAGTACTTC; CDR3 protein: CATRQGAQGIQYF
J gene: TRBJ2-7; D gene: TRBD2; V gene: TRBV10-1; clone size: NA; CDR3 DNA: TGCGCCAGCAGTGGACGGACTAGCGGGAGCTCGGGCGAGCAGTACTTC; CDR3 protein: CASSGRTSGSSGEQYF
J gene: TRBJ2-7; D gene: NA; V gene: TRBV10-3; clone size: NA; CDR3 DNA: TGTGCCATCAGTGAGGGACAGCCGGACGAGCAGTACTTC; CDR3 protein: CAISEGQPDEQYF
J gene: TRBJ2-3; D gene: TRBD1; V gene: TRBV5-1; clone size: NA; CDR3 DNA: TGCGCCAGCAGCTTTGGACAGGGAATAGATACGCAGTATTTT; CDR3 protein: CASSFGQGIDTQYF
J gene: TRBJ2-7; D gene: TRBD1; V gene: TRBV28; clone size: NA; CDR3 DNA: TGTGCCAGCAGTCCAGGGGGCCCAAGCTCCTACGAGCAGTACTTC; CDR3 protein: CASSPGGPSSYEQYF
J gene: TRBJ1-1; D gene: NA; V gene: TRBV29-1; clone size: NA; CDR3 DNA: TGCAGCGTAGCCCCCGGGGGGAGCACTGAAGCTTTCTTT; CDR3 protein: CSVAPGGSTEAFF
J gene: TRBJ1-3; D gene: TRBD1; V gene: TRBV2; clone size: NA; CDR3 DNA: TGTGCCAGCAAGGCAGGGGGGACCTCTGGAAACACCATATATTTT; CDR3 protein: CASKAGGTSGNTIYF
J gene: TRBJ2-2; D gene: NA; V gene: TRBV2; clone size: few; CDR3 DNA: TGTGCCAGCAGTGGAGGGCTGGCCGGGGAGCTGTTTTTT; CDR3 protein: CASSGGLAGELFF
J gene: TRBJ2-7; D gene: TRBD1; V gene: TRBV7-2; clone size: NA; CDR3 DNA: TGTGCCAGCAGCCTAGCCGGGACAGGGGGCGTTGCATTTTACGAGCAGTACTTC; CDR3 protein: CASSLAGTGGVAFYEQYF
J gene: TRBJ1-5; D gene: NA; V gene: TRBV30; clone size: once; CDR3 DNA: TGTGCCTGGAGTGCCTTACAGGGAAGAGGGCAGCCCCAGCATTTT; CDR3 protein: CAWSALQGRGQPQHF
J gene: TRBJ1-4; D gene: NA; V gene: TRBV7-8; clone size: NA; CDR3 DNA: TGTGCCAGCAGCATTCCAGGGGAAAAACTGTTTTTT; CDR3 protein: CASSIPGEKLFF
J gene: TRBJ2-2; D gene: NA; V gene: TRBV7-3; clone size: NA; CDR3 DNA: TGTGCCAGCAGCCCCCCGGGGACCGGGGAGCTGTTTTTT; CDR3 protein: CASSPPGTGELFF
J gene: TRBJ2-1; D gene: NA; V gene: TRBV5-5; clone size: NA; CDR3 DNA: TGTGCCAGCAGCTTGCCCTTGACAGTCCACAATGAGCAGTTCTTC; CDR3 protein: CASSLPLTVHNEQFF
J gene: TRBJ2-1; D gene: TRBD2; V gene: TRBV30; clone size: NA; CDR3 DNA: TGTGCCTGGAGTGGGAGATTCGGGACTAGCGGGAGGCCCTACAATGAGCAGTTCTTC; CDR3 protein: CAWSGRFGTSGRPYNEQFF
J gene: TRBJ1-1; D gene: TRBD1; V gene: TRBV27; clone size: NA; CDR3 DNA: TGTGCCAGCAGTTCCTTAGGGACAGGGTACATGAACACTGAAGCTTTCTTT; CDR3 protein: CASSSLGTGYMNTEAFF
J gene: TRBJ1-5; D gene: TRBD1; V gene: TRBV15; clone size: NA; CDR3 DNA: TGTGCCACCAGCAGTCCTGACATGACAGGGGGTAGCAATCAGCCCCAGCATTTT; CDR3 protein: CATSSPDMTGGSNQPQHF
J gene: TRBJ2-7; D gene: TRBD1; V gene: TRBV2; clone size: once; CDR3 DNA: TGTGCCAGCAACGGACAGGGCGTCAACGAGCAGTACTTC; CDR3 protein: CASNGQGVNEQYF
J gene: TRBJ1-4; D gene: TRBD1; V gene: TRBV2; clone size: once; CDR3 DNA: TGTGCCAGCAGTGGCGGCAGGGGGAATGAAAAACTGTTTTTT; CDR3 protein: CASSGGRGNEKLFF
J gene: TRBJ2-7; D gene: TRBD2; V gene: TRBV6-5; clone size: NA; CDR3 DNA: TGTGCCAGCAGAGATGGGGGGGGGAACGAGCAGTACTTC; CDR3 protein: CASRDGGGNEQYF
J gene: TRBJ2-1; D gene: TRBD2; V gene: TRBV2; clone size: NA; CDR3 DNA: TGTGCCAGCAGTGCGTCTAGCGGGAGATTGAATGAGCAGTTCTTC; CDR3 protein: CASSASSGRLNEQFF
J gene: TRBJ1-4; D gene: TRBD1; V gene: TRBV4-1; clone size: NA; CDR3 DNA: TGCGCCAGCAGCCAAGATCGGGACAGGGGGAATGAAAAACTGTTTTTT; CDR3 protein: CASSQDRDRGNEKLFF
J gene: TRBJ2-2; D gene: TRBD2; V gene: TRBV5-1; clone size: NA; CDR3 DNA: TGCGCCAGCAGCTTGGATGGGAGCGGGAGGTCCACCGGGGAGCTGTTTTTT; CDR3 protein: CASSLDGSGRSTGELFF
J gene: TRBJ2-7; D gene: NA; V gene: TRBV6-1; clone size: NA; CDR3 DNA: TGTGCCAGCAGGGCGGACTCCTACGAGCAGTACTTC; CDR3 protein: CASRADSYEQYF
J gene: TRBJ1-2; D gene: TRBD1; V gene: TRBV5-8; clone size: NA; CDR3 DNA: TGTGCCAGCAGCCTAACAGGGGGCCGGGCTAACTATGGCTACACCTTC; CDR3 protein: CASSLTGGRANYGYTF
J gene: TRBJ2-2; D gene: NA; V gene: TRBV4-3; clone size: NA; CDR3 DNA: TGCGCCAGCAGCCAAGATGTCTACACCGGGGAGCTGTTTTTT; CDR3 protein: CASSQDVYTGELFF